The 7 T cell receptor beta chains below were found in one sample sequenced in a study of cytomegalovirus exposure and HLA in healthy donors. 13 Jbeta primers and 60 Vbeta primers were used for the PCR. Sequenced by immunoSEQ multiplex PCR; TCRdb stores in-frame clones only, minus some. The table lists around 190,000 clones, around 77% of them singletons. Sequencing used PBMCs. These receptors originate from a young woman in good health and CMV-seronegative.

This clone was picked up one time. The genes are TRBV27 and TRBJ2-7; 7 nucleotides align to TRBD2. Trimming at V came to 2 bases and at J to 6 bases, leaving 7 bases not matched to a gene. The CDR3 sequence is 14 residues long. Germline loops: CDR1 MNHEY, CDR2 SMNVEV (reference sequence). This CDR3 reads CASSLSAGVSEQYF. Written as DNA, the CDR3 is TGTGCCAGCAGTTTAAGTGCGGGAGTTAGCGAGCAGTACTTC.

The genes are TRBV4-1 and TRBJ2-1, with 7 bases fitting TRBD1. Trimming took 0 bases from V and 4 from J; bases not matched to a gene: 6. Germline loops: CDR1 MGHRA, CDR2 YSYEKL. The CDR3 length is 16 residues. CDR3 sequence (DNA): TGCGCCAGCAGCCAAGAGGTGACAGGGCCTTACAATGAGCAGTTCTTC. Protein sequence: CASSQEVTGPYNEQFF.

The chain combines TRBV7-8 with TRBJ2-7; 7 nucleotides align to TRBD1. The ends lost 4 bases at V and 0 bases at J; junction bases unmatched: 6. This CDR3 has 15 amino acids. Germline CDR1 is SGHVS and CDR2 is FQNEAQ. This chain's CDR3 is CASSSGDSSSYEQYF. CDR3 nucleotide sequence: TGTGCCAGCAGCTCCGGGGACAGCAGCTCCTACGAGCAGTACTTC.

This chain joins TRBV5-6 and TRBJ1-4; no clear D. The CDR3 consists of 16 residues. With 1 base removed from V and 4 bases from J, the gap between germline ends came to 14 bases. The V gene's germline CDR1 is SGHDT and CDR2 YYEEEE. The chain's CDR3 is CASSLSTGGDNEKLFF. CDR3 coding DNA: TGTGCCAGCAGCTTGTCTACGGGAGGAGATAATGAAAAACTGTTTTTT.

CDR3 in amino acids: CASSSTGKGDNQPQHF. CDR3 sequence (DNA): TGTGCCAGCAGTTCGACAGGGAAAGGAGACAATCAGCCCCAGCATTTT. The genes are TRBV6-6 and TRBJ1-5; 7 bases are shared with TRBD1. With 4 bases clipped from V and 3 bases from J, the junction kept 9 bases outside the gene matches. The CDR3 is 16 residues long. Looked up from germline, CDR1 is MNHNY and CDR2 is SVGAGI (reference sequence).

This rearrangement joins TRBV19 to TRBJ1-1; D is undetermined. V was shortened by 2 bases and J by 10 bases, with 14 bases between the two germline ends. Germline assignment: CDR1 LNHDA and CDR2 SQIVND (reference sequence). The CDR3 is 13 amino acids. As DNA, the CDR3 is TGTGCCAGTAGTATATCGGACGGGATAGGAGCTTTCTTT. As protein: CASSISDGIGAFF.

The chain uses TRBV7-9 and TRBJ1-5, with TRBD1 as a possible D gene (6 bases). Germline V CDR1 and CDR2: SEHNR, FQNEAQ (reference sequence). This CDR3 has 14 residues. V lost 4 bases and J lost 5, with 12 bases in between. CDR3 region: CASSSLQGDQPQHF. As DNA, the CDR3 is TGTGCCAGCAGCTCGTTACAGGGCGATCAGCCCCAGCATTTT.